This T cell receptor (beta chain) was identified during a study of regulatory T cells in long-lasting Graves disease. This CDR3 has 15 amino acids. Trimming removed 5 bases at V and 0 bases at J, with 11 bases between. As for time point: newly diagnosed GD, antithyroid drugs for less than 3 months. Generation of the TCR library employed RNA extracted from PBMCs. This clonotype has at least ten counts. Researchers made TCR beta libraries by using iRepertoire HTBI primers and running Arm-PCR on CDR3 regions. From the multiplex PCR reads, TCRdb called clonotypes with MiXCR, one entry per CDR3 protein. The table has fewer than 650,000 distinct CDR3 sequences, roughly 15% seen once. This same sample was also part of a study on T cells in Graves' hyperthyroidism and ophthalmopathy. That source notes: Among clonotypes expanded in thyroid above 0.001, most were also found in blood. Ophthalmopathy, as predicted by the model, came a median roughly 6.5 months after the prediction.

The sample was peripheral blood mononuclear cells (PBMCs), taken at new diagnosis, from a patient treated with antithyroid drugs. The sequence was collected from a woman aged 25 to 45 with Graves disease. This rearrangement joins TRBV12-3 or TRBV12-4 to TRBJ1-3; the D is unclear. This CDR3 reads CASSALSLSGNTIYF. CDR3 DNA sequence: TGTGCCAGCAGTGCCCTCTCCCTCTCTGGAAACACCATATATTTT.